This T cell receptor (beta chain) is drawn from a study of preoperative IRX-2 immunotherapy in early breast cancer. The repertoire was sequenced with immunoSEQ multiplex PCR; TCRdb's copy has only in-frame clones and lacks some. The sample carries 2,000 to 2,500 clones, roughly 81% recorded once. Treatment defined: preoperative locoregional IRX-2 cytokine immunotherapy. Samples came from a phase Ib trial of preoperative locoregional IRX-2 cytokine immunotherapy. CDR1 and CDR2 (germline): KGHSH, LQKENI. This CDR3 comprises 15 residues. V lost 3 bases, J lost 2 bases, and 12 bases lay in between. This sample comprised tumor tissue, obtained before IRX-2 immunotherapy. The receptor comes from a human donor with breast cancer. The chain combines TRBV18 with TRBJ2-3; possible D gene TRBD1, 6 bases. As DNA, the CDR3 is TGTGCCAGCTCACCTATGGGGGCCACCACAGATACGCAGTATTTT. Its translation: CASSPMGATTDTQYF.